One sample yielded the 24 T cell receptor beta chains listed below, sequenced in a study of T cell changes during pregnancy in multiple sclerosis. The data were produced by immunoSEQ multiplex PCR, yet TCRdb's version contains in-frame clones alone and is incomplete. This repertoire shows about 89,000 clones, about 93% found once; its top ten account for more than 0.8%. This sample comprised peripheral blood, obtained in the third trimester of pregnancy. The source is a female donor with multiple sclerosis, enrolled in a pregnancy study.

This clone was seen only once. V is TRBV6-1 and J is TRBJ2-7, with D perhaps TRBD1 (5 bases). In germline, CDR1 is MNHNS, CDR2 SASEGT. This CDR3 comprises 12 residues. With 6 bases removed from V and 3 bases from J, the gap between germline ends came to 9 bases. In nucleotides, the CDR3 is TGTGCCAGCAGAGGACACTACTACGAGCAGTACTTC. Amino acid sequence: CASRGHYYEQYF.

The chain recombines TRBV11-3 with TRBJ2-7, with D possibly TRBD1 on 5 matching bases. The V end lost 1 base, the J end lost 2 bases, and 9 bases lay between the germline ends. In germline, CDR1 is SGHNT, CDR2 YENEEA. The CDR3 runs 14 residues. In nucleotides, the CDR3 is TGTGCCAGCAGCTTAGGGGGCAGGACCTACGAGCAGTACTTC. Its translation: CASSLGGRTYEQYF.

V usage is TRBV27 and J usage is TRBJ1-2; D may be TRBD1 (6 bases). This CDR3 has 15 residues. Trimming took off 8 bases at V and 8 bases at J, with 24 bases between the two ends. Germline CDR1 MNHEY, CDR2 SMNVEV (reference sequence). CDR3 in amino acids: CASGARGVLGSGYTF. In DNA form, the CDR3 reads TGTGCCAGCGGGGCCAGGGGCGTATTGGGAAGCGGCTACACCTTC.

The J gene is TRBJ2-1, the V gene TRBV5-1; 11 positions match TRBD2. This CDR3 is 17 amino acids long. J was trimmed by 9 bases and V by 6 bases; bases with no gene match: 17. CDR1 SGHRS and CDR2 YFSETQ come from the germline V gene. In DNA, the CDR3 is TGCGCCAGCAAGGAGATGTTAGGGACTAGCGGAGGGGGTGAGCAGTTCTTC. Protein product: CASKEMLGTSGGGEQFF.

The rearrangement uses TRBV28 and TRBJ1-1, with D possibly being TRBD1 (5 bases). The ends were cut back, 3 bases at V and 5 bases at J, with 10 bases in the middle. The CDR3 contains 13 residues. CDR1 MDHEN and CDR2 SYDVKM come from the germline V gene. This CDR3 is CASSFRQITEAFF. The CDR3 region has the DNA TGTGCCAGCAGTTTTCGACAGATAACTGAAGCTTTCTTT.

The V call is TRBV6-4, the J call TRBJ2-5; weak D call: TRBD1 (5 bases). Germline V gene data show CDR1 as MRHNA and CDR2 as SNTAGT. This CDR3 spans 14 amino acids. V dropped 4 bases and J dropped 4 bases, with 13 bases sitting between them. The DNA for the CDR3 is TGTGCCAGCAGTGCTCAGGGTTTTGGAGAGACCCAGTACTTC. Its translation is CASSAQGFGETQYF.

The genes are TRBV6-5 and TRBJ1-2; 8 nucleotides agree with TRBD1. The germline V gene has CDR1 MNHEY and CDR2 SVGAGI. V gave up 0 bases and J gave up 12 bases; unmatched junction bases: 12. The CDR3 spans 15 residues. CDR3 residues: CASSYSTGDSGQNTF. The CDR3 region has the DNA TGTGCCAGCAGTTACTCGACAGGGGACTCAGGTCAGAACACCTTC.

The CDR3 DNA reads as TGTGCCAGTACCCTCCTCCCTGCGAACACCGGGGAGCTGTTTTTT. It codes for CASTLLPANTGELFF. The chain joins TRBV19 to TRBJ2-2; no firm D call. Trimming took 7 bases from V and 0 from J, leaving 12 bases between them. The CDR3 covers 15 residues. Germline loops: CDR1 LNHDA, CDR2 SQIVND (reference sequence).

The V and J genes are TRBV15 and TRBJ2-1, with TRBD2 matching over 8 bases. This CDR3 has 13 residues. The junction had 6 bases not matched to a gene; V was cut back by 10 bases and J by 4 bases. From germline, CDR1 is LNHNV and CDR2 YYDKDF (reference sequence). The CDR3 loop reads CASGRKTYNEQFF. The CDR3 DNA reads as TGTGCCAGCGGGAGGAAAACTTACAATGAGCAGTTCTTC.

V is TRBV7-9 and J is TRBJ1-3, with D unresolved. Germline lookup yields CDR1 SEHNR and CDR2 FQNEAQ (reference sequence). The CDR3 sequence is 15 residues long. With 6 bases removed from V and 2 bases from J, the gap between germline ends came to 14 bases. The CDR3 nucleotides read TGTGCCAGCAGGAACACCATAGAGGCTGGAAACACCATATATTTT. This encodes CASRNTIEAGNTIYF.

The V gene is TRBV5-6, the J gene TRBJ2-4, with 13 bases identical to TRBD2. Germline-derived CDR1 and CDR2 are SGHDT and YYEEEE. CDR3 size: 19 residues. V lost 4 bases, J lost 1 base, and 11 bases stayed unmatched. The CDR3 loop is CASSQMGLAGTSAKNIQYF. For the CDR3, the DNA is TGTGCCAGCAGCCAAATGGGACTAGCGGGAACGAGCGCCAAAAACATTCAGTACTTC.

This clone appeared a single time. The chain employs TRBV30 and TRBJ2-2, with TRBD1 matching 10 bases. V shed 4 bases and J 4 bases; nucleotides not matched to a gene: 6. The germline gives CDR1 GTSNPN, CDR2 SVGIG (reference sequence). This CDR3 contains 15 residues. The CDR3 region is CAWTRWTGGTGELFF. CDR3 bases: TGTGCCTGGACACGTTGGACAGGGGGCACCGGGGAGCTGTTTTTT.

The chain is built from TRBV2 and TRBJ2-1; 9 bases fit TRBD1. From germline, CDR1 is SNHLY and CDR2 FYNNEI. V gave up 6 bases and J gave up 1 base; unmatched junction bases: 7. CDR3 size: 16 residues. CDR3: CASSPGQGLSYNEQFF. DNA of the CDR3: TGTGCCAGCAGCCCAGGACAGGGGCTTTCCTACAATGAGCAGTTCTTC.

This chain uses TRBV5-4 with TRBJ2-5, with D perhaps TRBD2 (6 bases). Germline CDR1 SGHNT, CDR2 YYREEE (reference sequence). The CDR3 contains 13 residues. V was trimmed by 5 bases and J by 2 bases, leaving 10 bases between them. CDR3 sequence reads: CASRAGIQETQYF. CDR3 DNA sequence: TGTGCCAGCAGGGCGGGAATTCAAGAGACCCAGTACTTC.

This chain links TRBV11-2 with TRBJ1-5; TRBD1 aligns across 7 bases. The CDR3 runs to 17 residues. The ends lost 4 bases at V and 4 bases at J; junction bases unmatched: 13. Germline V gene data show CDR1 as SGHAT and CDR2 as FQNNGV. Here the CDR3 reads CASSSLQGPYRNQPQHF. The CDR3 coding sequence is TGTGCCAGCAGCTCGTTACAGGGGCCCTACCGTAATCAGCCCCAGCATTTT. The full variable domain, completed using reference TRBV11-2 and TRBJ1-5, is EAGVAQSPRYKIIEKRQSVAFWCNPISGHATLYWYQQILGQGPKLLIQFQNNGVVDDSQLPKDRFSAERLKGVDSTLKIQPAKLEDSAVYLCASSSLQGPYRNQPQHFGDGTRLSIL.

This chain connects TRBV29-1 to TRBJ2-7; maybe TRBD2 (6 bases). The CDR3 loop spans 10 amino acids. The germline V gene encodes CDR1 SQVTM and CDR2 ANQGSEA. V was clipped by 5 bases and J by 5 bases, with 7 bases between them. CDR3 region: CSVRGNEQYF. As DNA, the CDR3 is TGCAGCGTTCGGGGGAACGAGCAGTACTTC.

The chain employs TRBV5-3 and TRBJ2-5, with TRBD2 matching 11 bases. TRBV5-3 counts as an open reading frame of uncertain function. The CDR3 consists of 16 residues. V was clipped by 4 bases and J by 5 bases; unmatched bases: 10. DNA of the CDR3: TGTGCCAGAAGCCCCCTTATGACTAGCGGGACTGAGACCCAGTACTTC. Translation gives CARSPLMTSGTETQYF.

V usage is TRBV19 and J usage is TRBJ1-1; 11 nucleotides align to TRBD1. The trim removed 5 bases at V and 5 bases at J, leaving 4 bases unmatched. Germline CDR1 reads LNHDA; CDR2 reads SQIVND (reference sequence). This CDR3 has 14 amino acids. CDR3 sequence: CASSFGQGATEAFF. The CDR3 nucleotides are TGTGCCAGTAGTTTCGGACAGGGGGCAACTGAAGCTTTCTTT. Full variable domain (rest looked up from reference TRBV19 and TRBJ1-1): DGGITQSPKYLFRKEGQNVTLSCEQNLNHDAMYWYRQDPGQGLRLIYYSQIVNDFQKGDIAEGYSVSREKKESFPLTVTSAQKNPTAFYLCASSFGQGATEAFFGQGTRLTVV.

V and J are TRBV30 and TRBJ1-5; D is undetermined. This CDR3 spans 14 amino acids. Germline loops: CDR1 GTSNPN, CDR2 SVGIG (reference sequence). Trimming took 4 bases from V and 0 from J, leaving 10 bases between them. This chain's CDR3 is CAWTADHSNQPQHF. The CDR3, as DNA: TGTGCCTGGACAGCGGACCATAGCAATCAGCCCCAGCATTTT.

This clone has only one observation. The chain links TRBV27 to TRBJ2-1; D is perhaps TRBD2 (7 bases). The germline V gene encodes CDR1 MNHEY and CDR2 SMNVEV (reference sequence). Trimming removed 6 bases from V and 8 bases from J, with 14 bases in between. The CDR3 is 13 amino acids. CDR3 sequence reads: CASSGGPEDEQFF. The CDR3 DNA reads TGTGCCAGCAGCGGGGGGCCCGAGGATGAGCAGTTCTTC.

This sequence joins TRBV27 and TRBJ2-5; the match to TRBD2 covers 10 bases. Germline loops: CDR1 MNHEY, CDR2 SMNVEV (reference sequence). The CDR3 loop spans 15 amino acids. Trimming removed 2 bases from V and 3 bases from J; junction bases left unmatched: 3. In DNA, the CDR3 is TGTGCCAGCAGTTTAACCCTAGCGGGAGAAGAGACCCAGTACTTC. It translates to CASSLTLAGEETQYF.

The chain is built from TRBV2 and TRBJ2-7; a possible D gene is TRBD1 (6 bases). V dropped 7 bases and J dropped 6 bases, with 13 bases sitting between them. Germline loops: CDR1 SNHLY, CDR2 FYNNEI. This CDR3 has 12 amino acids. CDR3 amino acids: CASKIGGGEQYF. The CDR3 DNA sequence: TGTGCCAGCAAGATAGGGGGTGGCGAGCAGTACTTC.

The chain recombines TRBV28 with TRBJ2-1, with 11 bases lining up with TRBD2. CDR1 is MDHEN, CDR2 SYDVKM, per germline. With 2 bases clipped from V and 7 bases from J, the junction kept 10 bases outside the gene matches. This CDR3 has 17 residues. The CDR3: CASSLKTSGSTWNEQFF. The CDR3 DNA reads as TGTGCCAGCAGTTTAAAAACTAGCGGGAGCACATGGAATGAGCAGTTCTTC.

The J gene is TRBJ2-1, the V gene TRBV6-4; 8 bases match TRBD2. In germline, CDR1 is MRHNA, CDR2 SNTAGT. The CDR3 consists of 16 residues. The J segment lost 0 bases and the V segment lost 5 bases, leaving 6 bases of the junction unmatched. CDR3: CASSKTSASSYNEQFF. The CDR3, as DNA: TGTGCCAGCAGTAAGACTAGCGCGAGCTCCTACAATGAGCAGTTCTTC.